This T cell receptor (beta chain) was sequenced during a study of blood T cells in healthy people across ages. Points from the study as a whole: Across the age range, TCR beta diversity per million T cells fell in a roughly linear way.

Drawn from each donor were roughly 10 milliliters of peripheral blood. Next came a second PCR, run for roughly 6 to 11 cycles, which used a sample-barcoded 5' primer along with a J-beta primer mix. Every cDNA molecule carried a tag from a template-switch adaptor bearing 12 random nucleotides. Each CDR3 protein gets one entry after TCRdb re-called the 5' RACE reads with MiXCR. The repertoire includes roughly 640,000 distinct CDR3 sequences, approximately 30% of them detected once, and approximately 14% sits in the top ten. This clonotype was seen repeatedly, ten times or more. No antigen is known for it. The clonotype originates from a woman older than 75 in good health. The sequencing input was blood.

CDR3 protein: CASTKLAGGTTDTQYF. The CDR3 DNA reads TGTGCCAGCACCAAACTAGCGGGGGGGACCACAGATACGCAGTATTTT. The chain links TRBV6-2 or TRBV6-3 to TRBJ2-3, with 13 bases fitting TRBD2. Germline-derived CDR1 and CDR2 are MNHEY and SVGEGT. This CDR3 comprises 16 residues. The trim removed 7 bases at V and 2 bases at J, leaving 6 bases unmatched.